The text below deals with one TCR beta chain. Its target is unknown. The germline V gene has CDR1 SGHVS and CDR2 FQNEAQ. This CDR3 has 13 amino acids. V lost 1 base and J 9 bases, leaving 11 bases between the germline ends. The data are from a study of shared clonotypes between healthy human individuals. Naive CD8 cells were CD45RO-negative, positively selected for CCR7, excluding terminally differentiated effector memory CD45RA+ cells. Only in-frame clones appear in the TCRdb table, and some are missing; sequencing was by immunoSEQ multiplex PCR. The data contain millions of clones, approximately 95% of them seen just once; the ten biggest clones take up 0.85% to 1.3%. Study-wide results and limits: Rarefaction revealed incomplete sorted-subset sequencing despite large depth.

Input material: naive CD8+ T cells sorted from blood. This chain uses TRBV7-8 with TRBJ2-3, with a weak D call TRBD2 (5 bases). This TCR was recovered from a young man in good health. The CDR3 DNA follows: TGTGCCAGCAGCTTAGTTCTAGCAGTAACGCAGTATTTT. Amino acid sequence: CASSLVLAVTQYF.